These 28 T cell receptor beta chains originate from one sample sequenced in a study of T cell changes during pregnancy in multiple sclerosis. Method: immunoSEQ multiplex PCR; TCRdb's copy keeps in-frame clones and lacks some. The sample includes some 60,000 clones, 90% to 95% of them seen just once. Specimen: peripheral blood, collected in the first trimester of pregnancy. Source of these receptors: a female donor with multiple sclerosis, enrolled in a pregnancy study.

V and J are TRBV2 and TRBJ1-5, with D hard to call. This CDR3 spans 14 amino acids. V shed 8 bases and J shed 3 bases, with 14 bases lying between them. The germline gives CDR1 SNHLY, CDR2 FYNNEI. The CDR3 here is CASGRDGFNQPQHF. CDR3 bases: TGTGCCAGCGGCCGGGATGGCTTCAATCAGCCCCAGCATTTT.

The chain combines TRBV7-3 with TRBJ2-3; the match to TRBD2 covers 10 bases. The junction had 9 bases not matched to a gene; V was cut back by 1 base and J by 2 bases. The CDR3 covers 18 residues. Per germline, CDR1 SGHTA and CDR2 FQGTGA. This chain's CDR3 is CASSLIPPSGGHTDTQYF. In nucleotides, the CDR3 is TGTGCCAGCAGCTTAATACCCCCTAGCGGGGGACACACAGATACGCAGTATTTT.

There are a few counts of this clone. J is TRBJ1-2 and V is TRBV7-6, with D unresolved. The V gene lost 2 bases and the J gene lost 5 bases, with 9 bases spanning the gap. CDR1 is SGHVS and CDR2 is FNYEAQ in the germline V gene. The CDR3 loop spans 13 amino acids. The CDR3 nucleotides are TGTGCCAGCAGCTTATCCACGGAGTATGGCTACACCTTC. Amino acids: CASSLSTEYGYTF.

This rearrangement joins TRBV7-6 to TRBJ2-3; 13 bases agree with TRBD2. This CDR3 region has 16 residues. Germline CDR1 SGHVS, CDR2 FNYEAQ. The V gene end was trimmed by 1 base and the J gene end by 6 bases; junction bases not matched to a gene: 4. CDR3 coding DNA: TGTGCCAGCAGCTTAGTGGGACTAGCGGGGAGCGATACGCAGTATTTT. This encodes CASSLVGLAGSDTQYF. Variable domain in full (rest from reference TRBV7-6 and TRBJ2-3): GAGVSQSPRYKVTKRGQDVALRCDPISGHVSLYWYRQALGQGPEFLTYFNYEAQQDKSGLPNDRFSAERPEGSISTLTIQRTEQRDSAMYRCASSLVGLAGSDTQYFGPGTRLTVL.

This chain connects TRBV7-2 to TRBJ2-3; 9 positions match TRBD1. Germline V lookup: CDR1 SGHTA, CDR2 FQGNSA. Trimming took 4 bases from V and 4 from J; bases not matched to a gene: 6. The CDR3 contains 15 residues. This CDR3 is CASSSDRGGADTQYF. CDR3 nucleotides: TGTGCCAGCAGCTCCGACAGGGGGGGGGCAGATACGCAGTATTTT.

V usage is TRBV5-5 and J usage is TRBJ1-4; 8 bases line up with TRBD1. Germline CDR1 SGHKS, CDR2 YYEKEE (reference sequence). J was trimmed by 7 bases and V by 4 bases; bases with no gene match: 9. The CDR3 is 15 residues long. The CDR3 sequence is CASSAQTGGSEKLFF. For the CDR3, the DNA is TGTGCCAGCAGCGCTCAAACAGGGGGAAGTGAAAAACTGTTTTTT.

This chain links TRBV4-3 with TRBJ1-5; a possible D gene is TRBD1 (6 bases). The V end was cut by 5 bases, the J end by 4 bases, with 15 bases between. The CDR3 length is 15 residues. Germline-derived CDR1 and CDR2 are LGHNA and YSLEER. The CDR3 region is CASSASGTPNQPQHF. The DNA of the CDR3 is TGCGCCAGCAGCGCCTCCGGGACACCGAATCAGCCCCAGCATTTT.

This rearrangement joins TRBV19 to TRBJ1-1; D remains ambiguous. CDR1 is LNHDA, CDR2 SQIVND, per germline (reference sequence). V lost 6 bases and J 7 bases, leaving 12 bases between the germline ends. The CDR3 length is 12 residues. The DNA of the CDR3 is TGTGCCAGTAGAGGAGTGGTTGGTGAAGCTTTCTTT. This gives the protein CASRGVVGEAFF. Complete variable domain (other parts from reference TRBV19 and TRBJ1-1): DGGITQSPKYLFRKEGQNVTLSCEQNLNHDAMYWYRQDPGQGLRLIYYSQIVNDFQKGDIAEGYSVSREKKESFPLTVTSAQKNPTAFYLCASRGVVGEAFFGQGTRLTVV.

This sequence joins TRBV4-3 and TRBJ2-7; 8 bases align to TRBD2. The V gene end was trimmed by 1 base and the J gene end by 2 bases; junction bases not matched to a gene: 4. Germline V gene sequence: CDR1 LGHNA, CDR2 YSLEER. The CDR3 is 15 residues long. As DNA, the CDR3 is TGCGCCAGCAGCCAAGCGGGGGGGTCAGCCTACGAGCAGTACTTC. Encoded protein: CASSQAGGSAYEQYF.

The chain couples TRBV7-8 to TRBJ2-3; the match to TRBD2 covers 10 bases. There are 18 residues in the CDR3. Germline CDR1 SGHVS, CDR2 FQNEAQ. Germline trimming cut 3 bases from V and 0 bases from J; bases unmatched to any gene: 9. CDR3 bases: TGTGCCAGCAGCTTCTGGCTAGCGGGGGACCGTAGCACAGATACGCAGTATTTT. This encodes CASSFWLAGDRSTDTQYF. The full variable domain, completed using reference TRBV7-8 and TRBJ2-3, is GAGVSQSPRYKVAKRGQDVALRCDPISGHVSLFWYQQALGQGPEFLTYFQNEAQLDKSGLPSDRFFAERPEGSVSTLKIQRTQQEDSAVYLCASSFWLAGDRSTDTQYFGPGTRLTVL.

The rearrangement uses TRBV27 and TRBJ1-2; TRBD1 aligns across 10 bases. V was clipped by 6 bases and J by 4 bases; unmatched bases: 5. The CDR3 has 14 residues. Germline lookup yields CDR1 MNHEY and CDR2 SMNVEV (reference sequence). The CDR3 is CASRTGTGAYGYTF. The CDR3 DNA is TGTGCCAGCAGGACCGGGACAGGGGCCTATGGCTACACCTTC.

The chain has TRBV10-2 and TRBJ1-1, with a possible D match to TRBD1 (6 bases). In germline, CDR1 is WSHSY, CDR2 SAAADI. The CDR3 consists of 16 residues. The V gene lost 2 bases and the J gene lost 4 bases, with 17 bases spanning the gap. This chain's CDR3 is CASSEGGPGAITEAFF. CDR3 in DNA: TGCGCCAGCAGTGAGGGAGGTCCAGGGGCAATCACTGAAGCTTTCTTT.

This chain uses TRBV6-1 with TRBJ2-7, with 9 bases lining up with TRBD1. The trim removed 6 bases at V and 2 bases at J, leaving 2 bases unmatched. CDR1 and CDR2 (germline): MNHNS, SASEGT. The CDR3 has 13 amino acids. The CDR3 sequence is CASRGQGTYEQYF. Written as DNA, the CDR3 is TGTGCCAGCAGGGGACAGGGCACCTACGAGCAGTACTTC.

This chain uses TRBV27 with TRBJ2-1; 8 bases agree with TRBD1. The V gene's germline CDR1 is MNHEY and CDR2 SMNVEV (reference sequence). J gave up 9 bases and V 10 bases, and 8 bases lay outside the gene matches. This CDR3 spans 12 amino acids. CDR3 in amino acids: CAMQTGAGEQFF. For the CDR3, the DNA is TGTGCCATGCAGACAGGGGCTGGTGAGCAGTTCTTC.

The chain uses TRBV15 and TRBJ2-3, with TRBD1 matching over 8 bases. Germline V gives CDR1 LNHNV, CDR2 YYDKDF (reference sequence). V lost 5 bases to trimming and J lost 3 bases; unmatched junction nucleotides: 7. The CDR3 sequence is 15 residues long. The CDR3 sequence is CATSGGQGTTDTQYF. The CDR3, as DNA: TGTGCCACCAGCGGCGGACAGGGTACAACAGATACGCAGTATTTT.

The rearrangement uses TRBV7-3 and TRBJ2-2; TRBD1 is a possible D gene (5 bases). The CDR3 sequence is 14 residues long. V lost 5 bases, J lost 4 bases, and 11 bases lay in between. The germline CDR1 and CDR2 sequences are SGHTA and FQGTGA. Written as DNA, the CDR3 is TGTGCCAGCAGCCCCAGGGCAGGCACCGGGGAGCTGTTTTTT. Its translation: CASSPRAGTGELFF.

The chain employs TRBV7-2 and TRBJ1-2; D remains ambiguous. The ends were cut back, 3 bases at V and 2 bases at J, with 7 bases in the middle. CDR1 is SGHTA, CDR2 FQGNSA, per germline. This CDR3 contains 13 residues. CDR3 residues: CASSFIPNYGYTF. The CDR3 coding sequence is TGTGCCAGCAGCTTCATCCCAAACTATGGCTACACCTTC. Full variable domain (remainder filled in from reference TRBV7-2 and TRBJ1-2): GAGVSQSPSNKVTEKGKDVELRCDPISGHTALYWYRQSLGQGLEFLIYFQGNSAPDKSGLPSDRFSAERTGGSVSTLTIQRTQQEDSAVYLCASSFIPNYGYTFGSGTRLTVV.

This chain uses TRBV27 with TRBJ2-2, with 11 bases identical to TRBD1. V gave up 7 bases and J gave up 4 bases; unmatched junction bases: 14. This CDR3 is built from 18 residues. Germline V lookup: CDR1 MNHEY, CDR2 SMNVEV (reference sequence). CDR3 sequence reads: CASTLQADRGLITGELFF. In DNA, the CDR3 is TGTGCCAGCACCCTTCAAGCGGACAGGGGGCTTATCACCGGGGAGCTGTTTTTT.

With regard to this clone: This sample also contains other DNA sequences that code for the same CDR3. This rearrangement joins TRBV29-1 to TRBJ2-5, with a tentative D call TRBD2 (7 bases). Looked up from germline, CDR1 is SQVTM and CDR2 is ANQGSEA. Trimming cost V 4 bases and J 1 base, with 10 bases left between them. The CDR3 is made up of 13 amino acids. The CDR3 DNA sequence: TGCAGCGTTGTAAGGGGGGGCCAAGAGACCCAGTACTTC. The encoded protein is CSVVRGGQETQYF.

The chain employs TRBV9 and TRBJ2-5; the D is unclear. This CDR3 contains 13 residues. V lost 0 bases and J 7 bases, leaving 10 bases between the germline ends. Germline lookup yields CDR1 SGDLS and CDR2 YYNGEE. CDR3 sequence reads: CASSVVLDATQYF. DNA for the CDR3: TGTGCCAGCAGCGTAGTTCTAGATGCGACCCAGTACTTC.

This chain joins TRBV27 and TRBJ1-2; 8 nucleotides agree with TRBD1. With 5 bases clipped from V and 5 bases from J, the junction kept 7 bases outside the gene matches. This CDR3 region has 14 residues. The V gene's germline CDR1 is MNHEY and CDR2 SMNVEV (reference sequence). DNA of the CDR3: TGTGCCAGCAGTCTGGGACAGGCGACATATGGCTACACCTTC. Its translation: CASSLGQATYGYTF.

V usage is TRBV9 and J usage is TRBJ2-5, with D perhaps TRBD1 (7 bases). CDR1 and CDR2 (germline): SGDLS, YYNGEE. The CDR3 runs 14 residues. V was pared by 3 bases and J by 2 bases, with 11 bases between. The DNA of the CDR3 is TGTGCCAGCAGCGCAGGGGGGCTTCAAGAGACCCAGTACTTC. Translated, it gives CASSAGGLQETQYF.

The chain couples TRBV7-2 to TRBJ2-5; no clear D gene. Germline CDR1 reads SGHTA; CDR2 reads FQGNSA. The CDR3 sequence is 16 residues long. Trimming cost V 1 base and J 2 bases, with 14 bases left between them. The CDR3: CASSLVQRTSQETQYF. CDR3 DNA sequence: TGTGCCAGCAGCTTAGTGCAGCGAACATCTCAAGAGACCCAGTACTTC.

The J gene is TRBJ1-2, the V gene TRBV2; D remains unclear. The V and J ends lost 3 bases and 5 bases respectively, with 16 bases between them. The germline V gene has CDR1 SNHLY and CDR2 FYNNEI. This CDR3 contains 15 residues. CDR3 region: CASSDAAGRIYGYTF. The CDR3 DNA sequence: TGTGCCAGCAGTGATGCAGCGGGCAGGATTTATGGCTACACCTTC. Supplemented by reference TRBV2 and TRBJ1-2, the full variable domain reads EPEVTQTPSHQVTQMGQEVILRCVPISNHLYFYWYRQILGQKVEFLVSFYNNEISEKSEIFDDQFSVERPDGSNFTLKIRSTKLEDSAMYFCASSDAAGRIYGYTFGSGTRLTVV.

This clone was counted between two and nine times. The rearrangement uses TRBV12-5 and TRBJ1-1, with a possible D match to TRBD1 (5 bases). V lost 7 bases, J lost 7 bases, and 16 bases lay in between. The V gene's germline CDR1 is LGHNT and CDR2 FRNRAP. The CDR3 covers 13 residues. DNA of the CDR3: TGTGCTAGTGACGAAAGGACATCCGGTGAAGCTTTCTTT. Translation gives CASDERTSGEAFF.

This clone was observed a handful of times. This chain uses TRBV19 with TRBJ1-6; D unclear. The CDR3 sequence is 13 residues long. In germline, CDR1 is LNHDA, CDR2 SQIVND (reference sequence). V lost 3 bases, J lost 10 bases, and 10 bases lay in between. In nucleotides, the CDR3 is TGTGCCAGTAGTATGGGCCTTTGGTCACCCCTCCACTTT. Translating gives CASSMGLWSPLHF.

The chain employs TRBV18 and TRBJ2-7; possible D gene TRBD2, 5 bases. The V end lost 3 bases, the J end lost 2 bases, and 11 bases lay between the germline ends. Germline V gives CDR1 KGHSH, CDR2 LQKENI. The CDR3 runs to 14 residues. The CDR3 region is CASSPGAGAYEQYF. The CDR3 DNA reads TGTGCCAGCTCACCGGGAGCCGGGGCCTACGAGCAGTACTTC.

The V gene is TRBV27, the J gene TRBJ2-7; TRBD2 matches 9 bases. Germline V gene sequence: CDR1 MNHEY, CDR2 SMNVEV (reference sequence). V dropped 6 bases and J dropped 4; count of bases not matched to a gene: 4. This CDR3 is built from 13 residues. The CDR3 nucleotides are TGTGCCAGCAGCATAGCGGGGGTTTACGAGCAGTACTTC. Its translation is CASSIAGVYEQYF.